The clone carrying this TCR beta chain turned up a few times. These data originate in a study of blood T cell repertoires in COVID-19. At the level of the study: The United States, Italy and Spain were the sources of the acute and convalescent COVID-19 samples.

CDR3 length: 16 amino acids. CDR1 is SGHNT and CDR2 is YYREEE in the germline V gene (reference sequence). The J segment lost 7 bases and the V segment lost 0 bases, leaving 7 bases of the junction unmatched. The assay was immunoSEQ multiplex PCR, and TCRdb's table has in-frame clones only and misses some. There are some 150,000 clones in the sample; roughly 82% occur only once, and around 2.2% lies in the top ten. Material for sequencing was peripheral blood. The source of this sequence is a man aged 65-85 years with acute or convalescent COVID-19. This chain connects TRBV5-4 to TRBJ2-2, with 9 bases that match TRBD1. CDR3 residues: CASSLGWTGDVGELFF. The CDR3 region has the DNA TGTGCCAGCAGCTTGGGTTGGACAGGGGACGTCGGGGAGCTGTTTTTT. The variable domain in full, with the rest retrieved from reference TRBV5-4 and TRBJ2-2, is ETGVTQSPTHLIKTRGQQVTLRCSSQSGHNTVSWYQQALGQGPQFIFQYYREEENGRGNFPPRFSGLQFPNYSSELNVNALELDDSALYLCASSLGWTGDVGELFFGEGSRLTVL.